This T cell receptor (beta chain) stems from a study of blood T cell repertoires in COVID-19. About the study: The United States, Italy and Spain were the sources of the acute and convalescent COVID-19 samples. T cells, B-cell-depleted T cells, or PBMCs provided the cDNA or gDNA that served as material.

Germline CDR1 LNHDA, CDR2 SQIVND (reference sequence). This CDR3 is built from 13 residues. Deletions cut 6 bases from V and 6 bases from J, with 14 bases between. In the original workflow: Counts of nucleated cells, estimated from reference gene primer amplification, were obtained. Assay: immunoSEQ multiplex PCR; the TCRdb copy retains only in-frame clones and omits some. Clonal size and the V and J genes are those of that table, whereas D and trimming came from the DNA. The profile shows tens of thousands of clones, about 84% of them singletons. The material sequenced was peripheral blood. This chain links TRBV19 with TRBJ1-1; weak D call: TRBD1 (6 bases). This receptor was obtained from a man aged 60-69 years with acute or convalescent COVID-19. CDR3 loop: CASRDRDISEAFF. The CDR3 DNA reads TGTGCCAGTAGGGACCGGGACATATCTGAAGCTTTCTTT.